This is a list of T cell receptor beta chains from one sample in a study of T cell responses to AZD1222 COVID-19 vaccine. Some clones are missing from TCRdb's copy, which holds only in-frame ones; the method was immunoSEQ multiplex PCR. Of roughly 150,000 clones listed, 88% are singletons. The sample was peripheral blood, taken on day 0 of AZD1222 vaccination. The receptors stem from an adult in good health. Each CDR3 is given with its conserved first and last residue. A D gene is named only where the DNA matches it firmly. Expanded clones get a size class; other rows say once, few or many, or leave the size out.

>TRBD1|-|TRBV6-1|TRBJ1-4
TGTGCCAGCAGTGAGACGACAGGGGTTAATGAAAAACTGTTTTTT
CASSETTGVNEKLFF
>TRBD1|-|TRBV3-1/TRBV3-2|TRBJ1-2
TGTGCCAGCAGCCAAGCCGACAGGGGGAGTTATGGCTACACCTTC
CASSQADRGSYGYTF
>-|-|TRBV7-6|TRBJ1-4
TGTGCCAGCAGCTCCTTAGGGGCCCCTGAAAAACTGTTTTTT
CASSSLGAPEKLFF
>-|-|TRBV10-3|TRBJ2-3
TGTGCCATCAGTGAGTCGCGCAGACCCCCTAGCACAGATACGCAGTATTTT
CAISESRRPPSTDTQYF
>-|-|TRBV5-1|TRBJ2-7
TGCGCCAGCAGCCCAGCGTTGTCAGGTGTGGTCTACGAGCAGTACTTC
CASSPALSGVVYEQYF
>-|once|TRBV15|TRBJ2-4
TGTGCCACCAGCAGAGATCCGGGAAACATTCAGTACTTC
CATSRDPGNIQYF
>-|-|TRBV29-1|TRBJ2-6
TGCAGCGTCCAAAGGGACACCAACTCTGGGGCCAACGTCCTGACTTTC
CSVQRDTNSGANVLTF
>-|-|TRBV5-4|TRBJ1-1
TGTGCCAGCAGTCTAAGGGGAGGGGCTGAAGCTTTCTTT
CASSLRGGAEAFF
>-|-|TRBV9|TRBJ2-3
TGTGCCAGCAGCGTAGACAGGGAGGAAGATACGCAGTATTTT
CASSVDREEDTQYF
>-|-|TRBV27|TRBJ1-1
TGTGCCAGCAGTGCCCTCAGGGCCCCGACTGAAGCTTTCTTT
CASSALRAPTEAFF
>TRBD1|few|TRBV7-9|TRBJ1-3
TGTGCCAGCAGCCTAGACAGGGGAGGGACTGGAAACACCATATATTTT
CASSLDRGGTGNTIYF
>-|-|TRBV10-3|TRBJ2-7
TGTGCCATCAGTGAGTCCGGACCCTCCTTGCCGAGGGACGAGCAGTACTTC
CAISESGPSLPRDEQYF
>-|-|TRBV27|TRBJ2-7
TGTGCCAGCAGTGGGGGACCCTCCTACGAGCAGTACTTC
CASSGGPSYEQYF
>-|-|TRBV6-2/TRBV6-3|TRBJ2-1
TGTGCCAGCAGTCCCGTGACTAGTCTGGGGACTAATGAGCAGTTCTTC
CASSPVTSLGTNEQFF
>TRBD1|few|TRBV3-1/TRBV3-2|TRBJ2-6
TGTGCCAGCAGCGAAGAGACAGGGGCACCCTCTGGGGCCAACGTCCTGACTTTC
CASSEETGAPSGANVLTF
>TRBD1|-|TRBV28|TRBJ2-5
TGTGCCAGCAAAAGCAACCCCGGGACAGGGGATCAAGAGACCCAGTACTTC
CASKSNPGTGDQETQYF
>-|-|TRBV9|TRBJ1-1
TGTGCCAGCACACCGACAGAAATGAACACTGAAGCTTTCTTT
CASTPTEMNTEAFF
>-|once|TRBV30|TRBJ2-7
TGTGCCTGGAGTTTCACAGGGCGCCCAGGGCAGTACTTC
CAWSFTGRPGQYF